This TCR beta chain was observed in a study of T-cell memory formation after mild COVID-19. Study-level points and caveats: The study found contracting CD4+ clones mainly in CM and EM and contracting CD8+ clones in EMRA. Later expanders leaned toward CD4+, whereas clones contracting from day 15 to 85 were balanced CD4/CD8.

Trimming left V 4 bases short and J 6 bases short, with 13 bases between. Germline V gene lookup returns CDR1 LNHDA and CDR2 SQIVND (reference sequence). CDR3 length: 13 amino acids. This clonotype ranks as medium-sized. The antigen remains undetermined. From the 5' RACE reads, TCRdb called clonotypes with MiXCR, one entry per CDR3 protein. The table has around 5,000 distinct CDR3 sequences, about 24% seen once. V usage is TRBV19 and J usage is TRBJ2-7; D uncertain. The source of this sequence is an adult who had mild COVID-19 (a few samples of this study predate the infection). Cell type and time point are not known. The specimen sequenced was PBMCs or a T cell subset sorted from them (not recorded which). This CDR3 reads CASSTTVATEQYF. The CDR3 nucleotides read TGTGCCAGTAGTACCACAGTGGCTACCGAGCAGTACTTC.